Listed below are T cell receptor beta chains from one sample, sequenced in a study of blood T cell repertoires in COVID-19. The table came from immunoSEQ multiplex PCR; TCRdb's copy has only in-frame clones and leaves some out. The data hold about 160,000 clones, with 70% to 85% observed a single time. Material: peripheral blood. These receptors were taken from an elderly woman with acute or convalescent COVID-19. The CDR3 runs from the conserved cysteine through the conserved F or W. The order of the fields is D gene, V gene, J gene, clone size, CDR3 protein, CDR3 DNA. The D gene is left open where the match is weak. Not every row has a clone size; where given, it reads once, few, many or a size class.

.	TRBV19	TRBJ2-7	.	CASSPQRGYEQYF	TGTGCCAGTAGCCCCCAGAGAGGGTACGAGCAGTACTTC
TRBD1	TRBV6-5	TRBJ1-5	.	CACKPGTGKGQPQHF	TGTGCCTGCAAACCCGGGACAGGGAAAGGACAGCCCCAGCATTTT
.	TRBV29-1	TRBJ1-4	.	CSVVQEGEKLFF	TGCAGCGTTGTCCAGGAGGGTGAAAAACTGTTTTTT
.	TRBV29-1	TRBJ2-5	.	CSVRWGGDETQYF	TGCAGCGTTAGGTGGGGCGGGGACGAGACCCAGTACTTC
TRBD1	TRBV27	TRBJ2-7	once	CASSSNPGQGTYEQYF	TGTGCCAGCAGTTCCAACCCGGGACAGGGAACCTACGAGCAGTACTTC
.	TRBV5-5	TRBJ1-1	.	CASSLVSLGRGTEAFF	TGTGCCAGCAGCTTGGTCTCCTTGGGGAGGGGGACTGAAGCTTTCTTT
TRBD2	TRBV5-1	TRBJ2-4	.	CASSRSGRRDIQYF	TGCGCCAGCAGCCGTAGCGGGAGAAGGGACATTCAGTACTTC
.	TRBV3-1/TRBV3-2	TRBJ2-7	few	CASSPPGHGYEQYF	TGTGCCAGCAGCCCCCCGGGACATGGCTACGAGCAGTACTTC
TRBD1	TRBV10-3	TRBJ2-1	once	CAIRDRDRGRNEQFF	TGTGCCATCAGAGACCGGGACAGGGGGAGGAATGAGCAGTTCTTC
TRBD1	TRBV5-1	TRBJ1-3	.	CASSLAAPRGARTIYF	TGCGCCAGCAGCTTGGCCGCCCCCAGGGGGGCTAGAACCATATATTTT
.	TRBV5-4	TRBJ1-1	few	CASSSPNTEAFF	TGTGCCAGCAGCTCTCCGAACACTGAAGCTTTCTTT
.	TRBV18	TRBJ1-3	.	CASSPQGQVPGNTIYF	TGTGCCAGCTCACCGCAGGGACAAGTACCTGGAAACACCATATATTTT
.	TRBV29-1	TRBJ1-4	few	CSAGLAAEKLFF	TGCAGCGCGGGGCTGGCGGCTGAAAAACTGTTTTTT
TRBD2	TRBV25-1	TRBJ2-1	.	CASSESLAGAYEQFF	TGTGCCAGCAGTGAGTCCCTAGCGGGAGCCTATGAGCAGTTCTTC
TRBD2	TRBV27	TRBJ2-2	.	CASKSGRLNTGELFF	TGTGCCAGCAAGAGCGGGAGGTTGAATACCGGGGAGCTGTTTTTT
TRBD1	TRBV6-5	TRBJ1-2	.	CASSRRQGNYGYTF	TGTGCCAGCAGTAGACGACAGGGCAACTATGGCTACACCTTC
TRBD2	TRBV27	TRBJ2-1	.	CASRKSAGGPAYNEQFF	TGTGCCAGCAGGAAGTCGGCGGGAGGGCCAGCCTACAATGAGCAGTTCTTC
TRBD1	TRBV6-6	TRBJ1-2	.	CASSPNLGDRGFLSGYTF	TGTGCCAGCAGTCCGAACCTGGGGGACAGGGGGTTCCTGAGTGGCTACACCTTC
.	TRBV15	TRBJ1-3	.	CATSKDGSSGNTIYF	TGTGCCACCAGCAAAGACGGGTCCTCTGGAAACACCATATATTTT
.	TRBV19	TRBJ1-4	.	CASTALWGNEKLFF	TGTGCCAGTACCGCCCTCTGGGGCAACGAAAAACTGTTTTTT
.	TRBV10-3	TRBJ1-2	.	CAIGPGPSFYGYTF	TGTGCCATCGGACCGGGTCCTAGCTTCTATGGCTACACCTTC
.	TRBV5-1	TRBJ2-2	.	CASSLGRETGELFF	TGCGCCAGCAGCTTGGGGCGGGAAACCGGGGAGCTGTTTTTT
.	TRBV14	TRBJ1-2	.	CASSQVSGDYGYTF	TGTGCCAGCAGCCAAGTATCAGGGGACTATGGCTACACCTTC
.	TRBV29-1	TRBJ2-1	.	CSVGQSSSYNEQFF	TGCAGCGTAGGACAGTCGAGCTCCTACAATGAGCAGTTCTTC
.	TRBV12-3/TRBV12-4	TRBJ2-2	.	CASRVGYGELFF	TGTGCCAGCAGGGTCGGGTACGGGGAGCTGTTTTTT
TRBD2	TRBV10-3	TRBJ2-1	.	CAIKAGGDNEQFF	TGTGCCATCAAAGCGGGAGGGGACAATGAGCAGTTCTTC
.	TRBV18	TRBJ2-7	.	CASSRGSYEQYF	TGTGCCAGCTCACGAGGCAGCTACGAGCAGTACTTC
.	TRBV5-1	TRBJ1-1	few	CASSPGQGVIYPEAFF	TGCGCCAGCAGCCCCGGGCAGGGCGTAATTTATCCTGAAGCTTTCTTT
.	TRBV11-2	TRBJ1-3	.	CASSPSSGVGNTIYF	TGTGCCAGCAGCCCGTCCTCAGGGGTTGGAAACACCATATATTTT
.	TRBV2	TRBJ2-7	once	CASSVRMYEQYF	TGTGCCAGCAGTGTGCGGATGTACGAGCAGTACTTC
.	TRBV5-1	TRBJ2-1	.	CASSSHQGMYNEQFF	TGCGCCAGCAGCTCCCACCAGGGCATGTACAATGAGCAGTTCTTC
.	TRBV7-2	TRBJ2-1	.	CASSFLQTRDEQFF	TGTGCCAGCAGCTTTCTCCAGACCCGGGATGAGCAGTTCTTC
TRBD2	TRBV9	TRBJ2-1	.	CASSGLADNEQFF	TGTGCCAGCAGCGGGCTAGCGGACAATGAGCAGTTCTTC
.	TRBV6-2/TRBV6-3	TRBJ2-1	.	CASSRRAAGYNEQFF	TGTGCCAGCAGCCGAAGGGCGGCGGGATACAATGAGCAGTTCTTC